The 2 T cell receptor beta chains reported below all come from one sample, sequenced in a study of early T cells in non-severe SARS-CoV-2 infection (dated by TCRdb to the early 2020s). The library was generated by 5' RACE. Sequenced on a NextSeq 500. The public reads were run again by TCRdb, first through fastp at Q25 and then through MiXCR, and only productive beta chains were kept. Rows are unified per CDR3 protein, each entry keeping the most common DNA and genes. The sample profile shows about 83,000 distinct CDR3 sequences; 10% of them were found once. Around 8% of the sample goes to the ten largest clones. The sample in question was whole blood, obtained at baseline. The receptor set was obtained from an adult who was a healthcare worker with PCR-confirmed SARS-CoV-2 infection or an uninfected control (not recorded which).

This clonotype was detected many times. V gene TRBV25-1 combines with J gene TRBJ2-7; D is unclear. Germline V CDR1 and CDR2: MGHDK, SYGVNS. This CDR3 has 13 residues. Trimming left V 3 bases short and J 3 bases short, with 9 bases between. The chain's CDR3 is CASSDDPNYEQYF. CDR3 DNA: TGTGCCAGCAGTGATGACCCTAACTACGAGCAGTACTTC.

The chain carries TRBV20-1 and TRBJ1-5; a weak D match, TRBD1 (5 bases). CDR1 and CDR2 from the germline V gene are DFQATT and SNEGSKA (reference sequence). This CDR3 spans 15 amino acids. Deletions cut 4 bases from V and 0 bases from J, with 13 bases between. For the CDR3, the DNA is TGCAGTGCTACTCTTCAGGGCCATAGCAATCAGCCCCAGCATTTT. This sequence encodes CSATLQGHSNQPQHF.